The 5 T cell receptor beta chains below come from one sample, sequenced in a study of T cells in Graves' hyperthyroidism and ophthalmopathy. Regions amplified from RNA transcripts were the TCR beta CDR3 regions. TCR CDR3 underwent first-round RT-PCR with the HTBI primer set. TCRdb analysed the multiplex PCR reads with MiXCR anew, one entry per CDR3 protein. The table shows under 400,000 distinct CDR3 sequences, with about 20% occurring only once. The sequenced sample consisted of blood. These receptors were taken from a woman between 50 and 59 years old with Graves' hyperthyroidism.

The chain employs TRBV29-1 and TRBJ1-1; tentative D call: TRBD1 (6 bases). The V gene's germline CDR1 is SQVTM and CDR2 ANQGSEA. V was pared by 5 bases and J by 5 bases, with 12 bases between. The CDR3 totals 12 residues. CDR3 sequence: CSVSQGRTEAFF. CDR3 sequence (DNA): TGCAGCGTTAGCCAGGGGAGGACTGAAGCTTTCTTT.

Many counts were recorded for this clonotype. This chain links TRBV6-1 with TRBJ1-1; no clear D. The CDR3 is 11 residues long. The germline CDR1 and CDR2 sequences are MNHNS and SASEGT. V was trimmed by 8 bases and J by 5 bases, leaving 9 bases between them. CDR3 sequence reads: CASVGWTEAFF. CDR3 coding DNA: TGTGCCAGCGTGGGCTGGACTGAAGCTTTCTTT.

This clonotype was counted between two and nine times. The chain joins TRBV7-8 to TRBJ2-7, with a tentative D call TRBD1 (6 bases). The ends were cut back, 5 bases at V and 6 bases at J, with 14 bases in the middle. Per germline, CDR1 SGHVS and CDR2 FQNEAQ. The CDR3 spans 13 residues. DNA for the CDR3: TGTGCCAGCAGCCGCCTACAGGGTCTCGAGCAGTACTTC. Protein: CASSRLQGLEQYF.

This chain joins TRBV27 and TRBJ2-2; D perhaps matches TRBD1 (6 bases). Trimming pared 3 bases from V and 6 bases from J, leaving 8 bases between. The CDR3 extends over 13 amino acids. From germline, CDR1 is MNHEY and CDR2 SMNVEV (reference sequence). This CDR3 reads CASSFPGAGELFF. In nucleotides, the CDR3 is TGTGCCAGCAGTTTCCCAGGGGCCGGGGAGCTGTTTTTT.

This clonotype was recorded a few times. The chain carries TRBV6-4 and TRBJ1-4, with D unclear. The germline V and J ends were trimmed by 5 bases and 10 bases, with 5 bases remaining between them. Germline CDR1 MRHNA, CDR2 SNTAGT. The CDR3 covers 10 residues. CDR3 coding DNA: TGTGCCAGCAGTCCCCGAAAACTGTTTTTT. It codes for CASSPRKLFF.